This T cell receptor (beta chain) was recorded in a study of blood T cell repertoires in COVID-19. Profiling relied on immunoSEQ multiplex PCR, and the TCRdb table lists in-frame clones only, not all of them. The sample comprises approximately 100,000 clones, 75% to 90% of which are singletons, and approximately 18% rests with the top ten. Specimen: peripheral blood. The receptor was derived from an older woman with acute or convalescent COVID-19.

DNA of the CDR3: TGTGCCAGTAGACGACTAGCAAGCACCGGGGAGCTGTTTTTT. Its translation is CASRRLASTGELFF. V and J are TRBV19 and TRBJ2-2, with 7 bases fitting TRBD2. V was clipped by 6 bases and J by 4 bases; unmatched bases: 5. CDR3 size: 14 residues. Germline V lookup: CDR1 LNHDA, CDR2 SQIVND (reference sequence).